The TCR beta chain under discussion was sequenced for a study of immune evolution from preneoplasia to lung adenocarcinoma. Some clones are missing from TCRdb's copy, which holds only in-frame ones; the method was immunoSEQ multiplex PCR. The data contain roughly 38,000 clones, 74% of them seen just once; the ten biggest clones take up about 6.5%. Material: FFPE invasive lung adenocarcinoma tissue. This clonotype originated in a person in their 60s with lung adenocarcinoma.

The CDR3 nucleotides are TGTGCCAGCAGTTTGATGGATACGCAGTATTTT. As protein: CASSLMDTQYF. This chain joins TRBV28 and TRBJ2-3; D gene unclear. CDR1 MDHEN and CDR2 SYDVKM come from the germline V gene. Trimming took off 3 bases at V and 6 bases at J, with 4 bases between the two ends. The CDR3 is made up of 11 amino acids.